Listed below are T cell receptor beta chains from one sample, sequenced in a study of blood T cell repertoires in COVID-19. Generated by immunoSEQ multiplex PCR, the TCRdb table keeps only in-frame clones and is missing some. The data contain some 270,000 clones, about 91% of them singletons. Specimen: peripheral blood. The receptors originated from a woman in her thirties or forties who had recovered from COVID-19. Both conserved end residues are part of each CDR3. The D gene is left open where the match is weak. The size entry is marked missing in some rows and otherwise reads once, few, many or a size class.

d_call	v_call	j_call	clone_size	cdr3_nt	cdr3_aa
NA	TRBV10-3	TRBJ1-6	few	TGTGCCATCAGCGAGGGACTTAATTCACCCCTCCACTTT	CAISEGLNSPLHF
NA	TRBV19	TRBJ1-1	NA	TGTGCCAGTACTTACGGGTTAACAGCTTTCTTT	CASTYGLTAFF
TRBD1	TRBV5-6	TRBJ1-2	once	TGTGCCAGCAGCTTTAGGGGGCAGGGAATGCCTTATGGCTACACCTTC	CASSFRGQGMPYGYTF
NA	TRBV28	TRBJ2-3	NA	TGTGCCAGCAGACTAGACAGGACCACAGATACGCAGTATTTT	CASRLDRTTDTQYF
NA	TRBV24-1	TRBJ2-3	NA	TGTGCCACCAGTGATTTGCAAGGCGGTGGGTCAGATACGCAGTATTTT	CATSDLQGGGSDTQYF
TRBD1	TRBV13	TRBJ2-1	NA	TGTGCCAGCAGCTCTAGGGACGACAGGGACAATGAGCAGTTCTTC	CASSSRDDRDNEQFF
TRBD2	TRBV6-1	TRBJ2-5	few	TGTGCCAGCAGTGAATTAGCGGGAGCACAAGAGACCCAGTACTTC	CASSELAGAQETQYF
NA	TRBV10-3	TRBJ2-2	NA	TGTGCCACCCTTCGCTCCGCAGGTCATTCAAGAACCGGGGAGCTGTTTTTT	CATLRSAGHSRTGELFF
NA	TRBV10-3	TRBJ2-7	NA	TGTGCCATCAGTGGAGGAGACAGGAAATCCTACGAGCAGTACTTC	CAISGGDRKSYEQYF
NA	TRBV5-6	TRBJ2-3	NA	TGTGCCAGCAGCTTCATACTCGGCACAGATACGCAGTATTTT	CASSFILGTDTQYF
TRBD1	TRBV4-2	TRBJ1-6	few	TGTGCCAGCAGCACCGCAGGGGGCCGGAATTCACCCCTCCACTTT	CASSTAGGRNSPLHF
TRBD1	TRBV7-2	TRBJ1-4	NA	TGTGCCAGCAGCTTAACAGGGGGCGGTGAAAAACTGTTTTTT	CASSLTGGGEKLFF
NA	TRBV12-3/TRBV12-4	TRBJ2-1	NA	TGTGCCAGCAGTTTGTGGACAGACGAGCAGTTCTTC	CASSLWTDEQFF
NA	TRBV20-1	TRBJ2-5	NA	TGCAGTGCTAGTCCACCTGACGTAGCGGAAGAGACCCAGTACTTC	CSASPPDVAEETQYF
TRBD2	TRBV5-4	TRBJ2-2	NA	TGTGCCAGCAGATTGAGGGAGGGAGGGGAGCTGTTTTTT	CASRLREGGELFF
NA	TRBV6-5	TRBJ1-1	NA	TGTGCCAGCAGTTACTCGCCCCGGGACAAAAACACTGAAGCTTTCTTT	CASSYSPRDKNTEAFF
NA	TRBV6-6	TRBJ1-2	once	TGTGCCAGCAGTTACTCGACAGGAGGCTACACCTTC	CASSYSTGGYTF
NA	TRBV10-3	TRBJ2-5	NA	TGTGCCATCAGTGAAGGGACAAAGCAAGAGACCCAGTACTTC	CAISEGTKQETQYF
TRBD2	TRBV3-1/TRBV3-2	TRBJ2-7	NA	TGTGCCAGTTCCCCGGGACTAGCGGGTACCACGGGATTATACGAGCAGTACTTC	CASSPGLAGTTGLYEQYF
TRBD1	TRBV6-5	TRBJ1-5	NA	TGTGCCAGCGAGAGACAGGGAAGGGTTTCTCAGCCCCAGCATTTT	CASERQGRVSQPQHF
NA	TRBV3-1/TRBV3-2	TRBJ2-1	NA	TGTGCCAGCAGCCGAATGGTACAGACAAAACCCTACAATGAGCAGTTCTTC	CASSRMVQTKPYNEQFF
TRBD1	TRBV12-3/TRBV12-4	TRBJ2-7	NA	TGTGCCAGCAGCCTCGACAGGGTCCACGAGCAGTACTTC	CASSLDRVHEQYF
NA	TRBV15	TRBJ2-7	NA	TGTGCCACCAGCAGAGAGAGGGCCTCCTACGAGCAGTACTTC	CATSRERASYEQYF
TRBD1	TRBV10-1	TRBJ1-1	NA	TGCGCCAGCAGTAGGGACAGGGTCACTGAAGCTTTCTTT	CASSRDRVTEAFF
TRBD1	TRBV7-6	TRBJ1-3	NA	TGTGCCAGCAGCATAGGACAGGGGGGTGGAAACACCATATATTTT	CASSIGQGGGNTIYF
NA	TRBV2	TRBJ1-1	NA	TGTGCCAGCAGTGGCCTAACGGACACTGAAGCTTTCTTT	CASSGLTDTEAFF
TRBD2	TRBV24-1	TRBJ2-5	once	TGTGCCACCAGTGCGTTCCGGGGACTAGCGGGAGAAGAGACCCAGTACTTC	CATSAFRGLAGEETQYF
NA	TRBV19	TRBJ1-1	NA	TGTGCCAGTAGTATAGAAGGACTCCTCGGTGCGGAAGCTTTCTTT	CASSIEGLLGAEAFF
TRBD1	TRBV3-1/TRBV3-2	TRBJ1-3	once	TGTGCCAGCAGCCAATTGACAGGGGCAGGAAACACCATATATTTT	CASSQLTGAGNTIYF
NA	TRBV2	TRBJ1-3	once	TGTGCCAGCAGTGAGTCTCTAAACACCATATATTTT	CASSESLNTIYF
TRBD1	TRBV4-3	TRBJ1-1	NA	TGCGCCAGCAGCCAAGATTGGACAGGGGGGCCTGAAGCTTTCTTT	CASSQDWTGGPEAFF
NA	TRBV19	TRBJ1-1	NA	TGTGCCAGTAGTGCCCACAACAGGGCGTCGGCTGAAGCTTTCTTT	CASSAHNRASAEAFF
NA	TRBV6-4	TRBJ2-1	NA	TGTGCCAGCAGTGACTCAAGAGACTACAATGAGCAGTTCTTC	CASSDSRDYNEQFF
TRBD1	TRBV24-1	TRBJ1-4	NA	TGTGCCACCAGTGCGGGACAGGTTGGTGGAAAACTGTTTTTT	CATSAGQVGGKLFF
TRBD2	TRBV6-2/TRBV6-3	TRBJ2-3	NA	TGTGCCAGCAGTTACTCGGGCTTGGGATCGGAGCGGGATACAGATACGCAGTATTTT	CASSYSGLGSERDTDTQYF
TRBD1	TRBV28	TRBJ1-2	NA	TGTGCCAGCAGGAACATTAGGGGGCCCTATGGCTACACCTTC	CASRNIRGPYGYTF
TRBD1	TRBV25-1	TRBJ2-6	NA	TGTGCCAGATTGTCAATGACAGGGAATATCTCTGGGGCCAACGTCCTGACTTTC	CARLSMTGNISGANVLTF
TRBD1	TRBV6-6	TRBJ1-5	NA	TGTGCCAGCAGAACGACAGGGGACGGCAATCAGCCCCAGCATTTT	CASRTTGDGNQPQHF
NA	TRBV4-1	TRBJ2-5	NA	TGCGCCAGCAGCAGATACCACGGGGAACTAGCCTCAGAGACCCAGTACTTC	CASSRYHGELASETQYF
TRBD1	TRBV3-1/TRBV3-2	TRBJ2-7	NA	TGTGCCAGCAGCCAAGGACAGGGGCAGGACGAGCAGTACTTC	CASSQGQGQDEQYF
NA	TRBV28	TRBJ1-1	few	TGTGCCAGCAGATCAAACACTGAAGCTTTCTTT	CASRSNTEAFF